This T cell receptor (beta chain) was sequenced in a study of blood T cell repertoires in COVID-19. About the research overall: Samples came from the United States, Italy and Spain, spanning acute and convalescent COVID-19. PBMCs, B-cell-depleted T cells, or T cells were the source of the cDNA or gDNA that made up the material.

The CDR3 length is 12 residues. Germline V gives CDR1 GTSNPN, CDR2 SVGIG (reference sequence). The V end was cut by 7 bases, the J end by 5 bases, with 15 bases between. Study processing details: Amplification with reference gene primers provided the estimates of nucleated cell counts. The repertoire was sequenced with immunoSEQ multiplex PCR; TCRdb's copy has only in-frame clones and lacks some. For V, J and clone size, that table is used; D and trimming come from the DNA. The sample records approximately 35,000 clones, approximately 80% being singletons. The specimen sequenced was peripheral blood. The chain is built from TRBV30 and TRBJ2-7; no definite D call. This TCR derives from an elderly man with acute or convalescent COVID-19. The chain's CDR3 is CAYTRSRDEQYF. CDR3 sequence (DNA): TGTGCCTATACCCGATCCCGCGACGAGCAGTACTTC. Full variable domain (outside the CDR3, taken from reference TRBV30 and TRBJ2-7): SQTIHQWPATLVQPVGSPLSLECTVEGTSNPNLYWYRQAAGRGLQLLFYSVGIGQISSEVPQNLSASRPQDRQFILSSKKLLLSDSGFYLCAYTRSRDEQYFGPGTRLTVT.